The clone carrying this TCR beta chain showed up many times. This sample is part of a study of response to subunit inactivated influenza vaccine. Trimming took 8 bases from V and 0 from J; bases not matched to a gene: 11. This CDR3 has 17 residues. TCRdb reanalysed the RT-PCR reads using MiXCR and keeps one entry per CDR3 protein. The profile shows around 490,000 distinct CDR3 sequences, 7.6% of them singletons. Sample: PBMCs from blood, taken less than 30 months after vaccination. The clonotype comes from a man in his fifties or sixties who received an inactivated influenza vaccine. The chain recombines TRBV12-3 or TRBV12-4 with TRBJ2-1, with 9 bases matching TRBD2. CDR3 bases: TGTGCCAGCCTAAGGTGGGCTAGCGGGAACTCCTACAATGAGCAGTTCTTC. Translating it yields CASLRWASGNSYNEQFF.